Here is one T cell receptor beta chain with its context. What it binds is not known. Everyone who donated was a Caucasian adult who lived in Nashville, Tennessee. The authors split each subset's genomic DNA evenly across several immunoSEQ plates. The table came from immunoSEQ multiplex PCR; TCRdb's copy has only in-frame clones and leaves some out. This sample carries some 470,000 clones, 60% to 85% of them seen once, and the ten largest clones take approximately 13%. The data were taken from a study of shared clonotypes between healthy human individuals. General study points: The low donor count limited represented genetic and exposure-history diversity.

This CDR3 is 15 amino acids long. Germline CDR1 reads SGHVS; CDR2 reads FNYEAQ. J gave up 2 bases and V 4 bases, and 6 bases lay outside the gene matches. Sequenced input: PBMCs. The clonotype was recovered from a woman aged 40 to 50 in good health. Some clones in this sample may be carry-over from other donors' samples. V gene TRBV7-6 combines with J gene TRBJ2-5; 8 bases align to TRBD2. In nucleotides, the CDR3 is TGTGCCAGCAGCTCCCTAGCGGGTCAGCAAGAGACCCAGTACTTC. It yields the protein CASSSLAGQQETQYF.